This TCR beta chain was captured in a study of cytomegalovirus exposure and HLA in healthy donors (dated by TCRdb to about 2017). In terms of the full investigation: An earlier analysis of several hundred of the donors reported 276 Gb of sequence data and 117 million unique TCR beta sequences obtained from around 180 million T cells. Besides the first cohort of under 700 subjects, a separate validation cohort made up of 120 different subjects was used. The genetic ancestry cluster associated with self-reported Caucasian donors included approximately 85% of the 398 genotyped donors. The number of typed donors differed by locus: 629-630 for A, B, C, DRB1 and DQB1; approximately 520 for DQA1; 606 for DPA1; and about 470 for DPB1. Every repertoire in the discovery cohort had been generated on one and the same sequencing platform. The study profiled the T cell repertoires of fewer than 850 subjects by immunosequencing and related them to cytomegalovirus serostatus. An earlier analysis of roughly 600 of the donors used high-throughput TCR beta sequencing to judge whether each TCR beta V gene segment behaved as functional or pseudogenic. A later genetic analysis used genome-wide SNP genotypes for about 60% of the roughly 700 donors, treating that subset as a discovery cohort. A later analysis re-analyzed previously published TCR beta repertoires from 650 to 800 donors and added high-resolution HLA genotyping to study TCR occurrence patterns. High-throughput TCR immunosequencing, statistical association of individual TCRs with disease status, and machine learning were combined to predict cytomegalovirus infection status. Across under 500 genotyped donors of the cohort, an average of approximately 240,000 unique TCR beta nucleotide sequences per donor were sequenced, and approximately 17% of those sequences were non-productive. The later analysis used no new phenotypic data to find candidate immune exposures, relying instead on TCR beta sequences and their occurrence across donors. Roughly 290 gigabases of sequencing data and around 88 million unique TCR sequences made up an early release that covered under 750 HLA-typed donors. Alongside the repertoire data, information on donor age, sex, ethnicity and CMV serostatus was compiled. HLA typing included class I and class II loci at four-digit resolution. The study aimed to test whether cataloging public T cell receptors could reveal signatures of past pathogen exposure. A handful of DR-DQ haplotypes were handled as single units for association and clustering because linkage in the cohort was strong. Points the paper makes about the study in general: Broadly in line with IMGT annotations, most TCR beta V segments showed up in productive rearrangements about 87% or about 30% of the time in an earlier analysis of around 550 of the donors. In a later analysis, HLA-associated TCR beta chains showed more clonal expansion and lower generation probabilities than non-associated chains that were equally common. This cohort had only TCR beta chains sequenced, and the lack of alpha or paired-chain data limited which features could be detected. Across donors, most TCR sequences were observed very rarely, whereas some public TCRs were present in many individuals. Presence/absence analyses assumed roughly uniform sequencing depth across donors, an assumption that may not hold. Specific HLA alleles were associated with about 17,000 TCR beta sequences at a false discovery rate of 0.05 in a later analysis. In vitro tests confirmed that a few of the cytomegalovirus-associated TCR beta chains recognize cytomegalovirus antigens. The 87-base-pair reads could not distinguish some IMGT-functional V segments, including TRBV6-2 and TRBV6-3, so those segments were excluded. According to a later analysis, parvovirus B19, influenza, CMV and Epstein-Barr virus appeared linked to several top co-occurrence clusters. The authors suggested that the approach could potentially be extended to other disease states and immunological phenotypes. In a later genetic analysis, a missense DCLRE1C variant was associated with V-gene and J-gene trimming of TCR beta chains, and the association was replicated in an independent cohort. The sequencing pipeline was judged likely to have produced a cluster of highly shared sequence variants as a technical artifact. The study listed 150 to 200 TCR beta chains as associated with cytomegalovirus. In a later analysis, TCR association rates were found to vary across HLA loci, with the most associated TCRs seen for DRB1 alleles and the fewest for HLA-C alleles. Because counts were too low, about 15 rarely observed V segments, including chromosome 9 orphons, were left out of the earlier analysis of some 600 of the donors. Most CMV-associated TCR beta chains appeared to be HLA-restricted in a later analysis, and the HLA associations seemed to be driven largely by CMV exposure. A further reported finding was that TCR beta sequences accurately predicted the HLA-A and HLA-B alleles for most subjects in the first cohort. A later genetic analysis reported fewer N-insertions in productive TCRs among donors in an Asian-associated ancestry cluster than the approximately 670-donor mean. Assigning TCR associations to individual alleles was difficult when HLA alleles, especially DR and DQ, strongly co-occurred. Linkage disequilibrium might explain the correlated functional status among segregating V segments, but an unknown experimental factor could not be ruled out. Immune exposure information for the cohort was limited to CMV serostatus. In both the original and validation cohorts, the classifier was reported to diagnose cytomegalovirus status with high specificity and sensitivity. Because HLA typing was missing for some donors at each locus, association tests included only the typed subset.

The CDR3 starts with the cysteine, ends with the phenylalanine, and has 15 residues. Only the CDR3 portion is preserved as DNA: 45 bases, with reading frame beginning at the first base. Trimming at the junction amounts to 6 bases on V and 0 bases on J, and the germline ends lie 14 bases apart. For CDR1 and CDR2, the germline V gene lists MDHEN and SYDVKM. Library preparation used the immunoSEQ multiplex PCR assay. For the multiplex PCR, a mixture combining 60 forward primers for TCR Vbeta segments and 13 reverse primers for TCR Jbeta segments was used. The CDR3 region of rearranged TCR beta genes was amplified from genomic DNA by a multiplex PCR assay. Amplified TCR beta libraries were sequenced as 87-base-pair reads on the Illumina HiSeq System. The authors' analysis ran thus. A later analysis counted 75 million to 100 million unique TCR beta chains across the 550 to 800 repertoires, and approximately 11 million of these chains were shared by at least two donors. A nearest-neighbor algorithm error-corrected the raw reads and collapsed the reads into unique sequences, merging closely related sequences to remove PCR and sequencing errors. To assign V, D and J gene segments, CDR3 sequences were aligned to IMGT reference sequences. For a sequence to be retained, a match of at least six nucleotides was required to both a V gene segment and a J gene segment. A rearrangement was called productive if the CDR3 had no stop codons and remained in frame with V and J, and every other rearrangement was called non-productive. CDR3 was defined according to IMGT convention as the region running from the second conserved V-encoded cysteine to the conserved J-encoded phenylalanine. The earlier analysis of 500 to 600 of the donors excluded sequences that lacked an unambiguous match to a single V gene segment. In an earlier analysis of several hundred of the donors, V segments were called functional above 56.7% productive rearrangements and were called segregating when the between-donor standard deviation exceeded 5%. A statistical classification framework was built for diagnosing cytomegalovirus status from the catalog of TCR beta chain sequences. In a later analysis, V and J genes were assigned by comparing TCR nucleotide sequences against IMGT/GENE-DB human TR gene sequences. A later analysis assigned CDR3 sequences and most-parsimonious VDJ recombination scenarios with the TCRdist pipeline. In a later analysis, every TCR beta chain was defined by the combination of its CDR3 amino acid sequence and its V-gene family, and reads without a unique V-gene family were dropped. A later analysis removed several hundred highly shared, low-generation-probability nucleotide sequences to deal with suspected cross-contamination and a sequencing artifact. In a later analysis, a clonal expansion index was calculated for each public chain from normalized within-repertoire ranks of inferred template counts. In a later analysis, generation probabilities were computed using a VDJ recombination model fitted to out-of-frame rearrangements, and the results were checked against IGoR. In a later analysis, TCR-TCR, TCR-HLA and TCR-CMV co-occurrence was scored with hypergeometric tests, and a repertoire-size bias correction was applied to TCR pairs. A later analysis estimated false discovery rates by permuting HLA or CMV assignments 20 times. In a later analysis, co-occurring TCRs were grouped using DBSCAN, and TCRdist sequence similarity was added for clustering within HLA-allele-positive subsets. Repertoires with fewer than 30,000 or more than 120,000 public chains, plus five repertoires with anomalous nucleotide sharing, were excluded from co-occurrence clustering. TCRdb re-hosts the immuneACCESS table, in-frame sequences only. Its copies lack some clones; in the studies checked, an unresolved V gene accounts for under half of them, and the cause for the rest is not known. Clone size and the V and J calls come from that table; the DNA yielded D and trimming. This sample comprises over 130,000 clones, about 80% of them detected only once. The top ten hold 1.4% to 1.5% of the sample.

In regard to this clone: Its antigen is currently not known. Base qualities are not provided; no much larger clone lies one nucleotide away.

The cohort comprised under 700 healthy bone marrow donors. All cohort members were sampled while nominally healthy, although unrecorded immune exposures were likely present. The donor tested CMV seropositive and was one of the 289 seropositive cohort members. Each donor provided a peripheral blood sample, and peripheral blood mononuclear cells were used for TCR beta sequencing. Genomic DNA was extracted from the blood cell samples with the Qiagen DNeasy Blood Extraction Kit. The chain couples TRBV28 to TRBJ1-2; 6 matching bases give a weak D call of TRBD1. Sequencing used PBMCs. The sequence was collected from a man aged 25-45 years in good health and CMV-seropositive. The encoded CDR3 is CASRTPRGANYGYTF. The bases read TGTGCCAGCAGGACTCCCAGGGGCGCTAACTATGGCTACACCTTC.